A selection of T cell receptor beta chains follows, all from one sample in a study of shared clonotypes between healthy human individuals. TCRdb keeps only in-frame clones here, not all; method: immunoSEQ multiplex PCR. The data hold about a million clones, with 75% observed a single time. Sequencing was performed on memory CD4+ T cells sorted from blood. The receptors were sampled from a man aged 18 to 30 in good health. Each CDR3 is given with its conserved first and last residue. The D gene is left open where the match is weak. A row's size may be missing; if present it is once, few, many or a size class.

TGTGCCAGCAGTTCTCGAAGGGGGTCTTACGAGCAGTACTTC | CASSSRRGSYEQYF | TRBJ2-7 | . | . | TRBV27
TGTGCCAGCAGCCCTCCGGGAAGTAACACTGAAGCTTTCTTT | CASSPPGSNTEAFF | TRBJ1-1 | . | . | TRBV9
TGTGCCAGCAGCCCACCGGGACAGGCGGCGGGTGGGCAGTACTTC | CASSPPGQAAGGQYF | TRBJ2-7 | . | TRBD1 | TRBV5-4
TGTGCCAGCAGTTTCGCAGGGGGCGGCAATCCGAAGCAGTACTTC | CASSFAGGGNPKQYF | TRBJ2-7 | . | TRBD1 | TRBV28
TGCGCCAGCAGCTCGGCAGGGTTCACCGGGGAGCTGTTTTTT | CASSSAGFTGELFF | TRBJ2-2 | once | . | TRBV5-1
TGTGCCATCAGTGGCGGCAGGGAGGGCGAGCAGTACTTC | CAISGGREGEQYF | TRBJ2-7 | few | TRBD2 | TRBV10-3
TGCGCCAGCAGTGAATACAGATCCTACGAGCAGTACTTC | CASSEYRSYEQYF | TRBJ2-7 | . | . | TRBV10-1
TGTGCCATCAGTCCCATGGGGGATACGCAGTATTTT | CAISPMGDTQYF | TRBJ2-3 | . | . | TRBV10-3
TGTGCCAGCAGTCCTTTTCAGGGACAGGCCTACGAGCAGTACTTC | CASSPFQGQAYEQYF | TRBJ2-7 | . | TRBD1 | TRBV6-5
TGTGCCAGCAGCCCGGGTGTGGGCGCGGGAGGCTACACCTTC | CASSPGVGAGGYTF | TRBJ1-2 | . | . | TRBV27
TGTGCCAGCCTTTCTCCCTTCTCCTACGAGCAGTACTTC | CASLSPFSYEQYF | TRBJ2-7 | . | . | TRBV19
TGTGCCACGTTACCAGGAGTGAGCTCTGGAAACACCATATATTTT | CATLPGVSSGNTIYF | TRBJ1-3 | . | . | TRBV10-3
TGTGCCAGCAGTTTTTCAGGGAGCACTGAAGCTTTCTTT | CASSFSGSTEAFF | TRBJ1-1 | many | . | TRBV6-6
TGTGCCAGCAGCGAGGGAATTACAGATACGCAGTATTTT | CASSEGITDTQYF | TRBJ2-3 | . | . | TRBV9
TGTGCCAGCAGCGGTGGGTCACGGATGGAGACCCAGTACTTC | CASSGGSRMETQYF | TRBJ2-5 | . | . | TRBV5-8
TGTGCCAGCAGCCTAAGGACTAGCGGGATACAATTCGGGAATGAGCAGTTCTTC | CASSLRTSGIQFGNEQFF | TRBJ2-1 | . | TRBD2 | TRBV5-6
TGTGCCAGCAGTTTATTTGACCTAGGACAGGGCAGCCAGCCCCAGCATTTT | CASSLFDLGQGSQPQHF | TRBJ1-5 | . | TRBD1 | TRBV28
TGCGCCAGCAGTTCGGGACTAGCGGGGGCCGGGTACGAGCAGTACTTC | CASSSGLAGAGYEQYF | TRBJ2-7 | . | TRBD2 | TRBV10-2
TGTGCCAGCACCGCTGACCGTTCTGGGGCCAACGTCCTGACTTTC | CASTADRSGANVLTF | TRBJ2-6 | . | . | TRBV27
TGTGCCAGCAGTTTTACGGGCCAGGGAAGTACTGAAGCTTTCTTT | CASSFTGQGSTEAFF | TRBJ1-1 | . | . | TRBV28
TGTGCCTGGAGCCCGTGGGATGGGGGCTACACCTTC | CAWSPWDGGYTF | TRBJ1-2 | . | . | TRBV30
TGTGCCAGCAGCCTCGGGACAGGGATGGGTGAGCAGTACTTC | CASSLGTGMGEQYF | TRBJ2-7 | . | TRBD1 | TRBV27
TGTGCCAGCAGTGTCGACCCTACGGGACGGCTGTTTTTT | CASSVDPTGRLFF | TRBJ1-4 | . | . | TRBV25-1
TGTGCCATTCAGGGGACATCTAATGAAAAACTGTTTTTT | CAIQGTSNEKLFF | TRBJ1-4 | once | . | TRBV10-3
TGCGCCAGCAGTCAGGACAGGGGGTCCCCTGTAGCTTTCTTT | CASSQDRGSPVAFF | TRBJ1-1 | . | TRBD1 | TRBV5-1
TGCAGCGCACCCTTAACTAGCGGGGGGAACACCGGGGAGCTGTTTTTT | CSAPLTSGGNTGELFF | TRBJ2-2 | . | TRBD2 | TRBV29-1
TGTGCCAGCATAGGGGGGGACGATCAAGAGACCCAGTACTTC | CASIGGDDQETQYF | TRBJ2-5 | . | . | TRBV6-1
TGTGCCAGTAGTATCCCCCAGAGCTCTGGAAACACCATATATTTT | CASSIPQSSGNTIYF | TRBJ1-3 | . | . | TRBV19
TGTGCCTGGACTAGCCACGGGGGGACCCAGTACTTC | CAWTSHGGTQYF | TRBJ2-5 | . | . | TRBV30
TGTGCCAGCACCCTCTGGGAGAGGAGCACAGATACGCAGTATTTT | CASTLWERSTDTQYF | TRBJ2-3 | once | . | TRBV5-8
TGTGCCATCAGTGATCGGCTAGCGGGACCCTACAATGAGCAGTTCTTC | CAISDRLAGPYNEQFF | TRBJ2-1 | . | TRBD2 | TRBV10-3
TGTGCCAGCAGTTTAACCGGGGACAGGGGCACCTACGAGCAGTACTTC | CASSLTGDRGTYEQYF | TRBJ2-7 | few | TRBD1 | TRBV27
TGCGCCAGCAGCTTGTTTCAGACAGATCTGGGTGAGCAGTTCTTC | CASSLFQTDLGEQFF | TRBJ2-1 | . | . | TRBV5-1
TGTGCCAGCTCACAAGACACCCGTGGAGGTGAAAAACTGTTTTTT | CASSQDTRGGEKLFF | TRBJ1-4 | . | . | TRBV18
TGTGCCAGCAGCGTGGATGACACCTTTTATGGCTACACCTTC | CASSVDDTFYGYTF | TRBJ1-2 | . | . | TRBV9
TGTGCCTGGAGTAGGGGCCAGGGGGCTGAAGCTTTCTTT | CAWSRGQGAEAFF | TRBJ1-1 | . | TRBD1 | TRBV30
TGTGCCTGGAGGGGCGGGAGGGCCTTATCCTACGAGCAGTACTTC | CAWRGGRALSYEQYF | TRBJ2-7 | . | TRBD2 | TRBV30
TGTGCCAGCAAAACTTGGGACGGCCACCAAGAGACCCAGTACTTC | CASKTWDGHQETQYF | TRBJ2-5 | few | . | TRBV28
TGTGCTAGTGGTTCCGGACCGACGGCATCACATAATTCACCCCTCCACTTT | CASGSGPTASHNSPLHF | TRBJ1-6 | . | . | TRBV12-5
TGTGCCAGCGGACCCCTGCAGGGCTCGGGTGAAAAACTGTTTTTT | CASGPLQGSGEKLFF | TRBJ1-4 | . | . | TRBV7-9
TGTGCCAGCTCAACTCGGACAGGAGGCACCGGGGAGCTGTTTTTT | CASSTRTGGTGELFF | TRBJ2-2 | . | TRBD1 | TRBV18
TGTGCCAGCAGTGAGTGGTCCACAGATACGCAGTATTTT | CASSEWSTDTQYF | TRBJ2-3 | few | . | TRBV25-1
TGTGCCAGCAGCCCTCGGGACGGACAAGAGACCCAGTACTTC | CASSPRDGQETQYF | TRBJ2-5 | . | . | TRBV7-9
TGTGCCAGCAGCTGGGAGGAGGGGACTGAAGCTTTCTTT | CASSWEEGTEAFF | TRBJ1-1 | . | . | TRBV9
TGTGCCAGCAGTTCTTCTGGGACAGTTGGAGGAGCGCTGTTTTTT | CASSSSGTVGGALFF | TRBJ2-2 | . | TRBD1 | TRBV28
TGTGCCAGCAGGGAGGCGGGGGTTGGGGCCAACGTCCTGACTTTC | CASREAGVGANVLTF | TRBJ2-6 | . | TRBD2 | TRBV6-5
TGTGCCAGCAGCAGAGACGGGAGATATCAGCCCCAGCATTTT | CASSRDGRYQPQHF | TRBJ1-5 | . | . | TRBV27
TGTGCCAGCAGCTTAGGTTTTCGCGCGCGGCCACCCAACTACGAGCAGTACTTC | CASSLGFRARPPNYEQYF | TRBJ2-7 | . | . | TRBV11-2
TGTGCCAGCAGCTTAGAGGGTGGGGCGCGAGCTAACACCGGGGAGCTGTTTTTT | CASSLEGGARANTGELFF | TRBJ2-2 | . | . | TRBV7-6
TGTGCCAGCTCATCTCAGGGGCACTATGGCTACACCTTC | CASSSQGHYGYTF | TRBJ1-2 | . | . | TRBV18
TGTGCTAGTAGGAGTGGGGACAGGGCACTAGCGGAGGGCTACGAGCAGTACTTC | CASRSGDRALAEGYEQYF | TRBJ2-7 | . | . | TRBV12-5
TGTGCCATCAGTGAGTCGGGGGAGGCTTCACTAAGGTGGGAGACCCAGTACTTC | CAISESGEASLRWETQYF | TRBJ2-5 | . | . | TRBV10-3
TGTGCCAGCAGTTCCCGAACTCCCCGCACAGATACGCAGTATTTT | CASSSRTPRTDTQYF | TRBJ2-3 | . | . | TRBV6-1
TGTGCCAGCAGCTTGGGGGACAGGGACCATCAGCCCCAGCATTTT | CASSLGDRDHQPQHF | TRBJ1-5 | few | TRBD1 | TRBV5-6
TGTGCCAGCAGTAAAGGGAGGAGAGACGAGCAGTACTTC | CASSKGRRDEQYF | TRBJ2-7 | . | . | TRBV28
TGTGCCAGCAGACGCGGGACTAGCGGGCCCTACGAGCAGTACTTC | CASRRGTSGPYEQYF | TRBJ2-7 | . | TRBD2 | TRBV6-5
TGTGCCAGCAGCGTTCAAGGGACTAGCGGAAGCACAGATACGCAGTATTTT | CASSVQGTSGSTDTQYF | TRBJ2-3 | . | TRBD2 | TRBV5-6
TGTGCCAGCAGTTACTCCCTTCGCGTCGAGCAGTACTTC | CASSYSLRVEQYF | TRBJ2-7 | once | . | TRBV6-6
TGTGCCAGCAGCCAGGGGGGTGCGGTCAATGAGCAGTTCTTC | CASSQGGAVNEQFF | TRBJ2-1 | . | . | TRBV6-1
TGTGCCAGCAGGGGACTAGCGGGGAGGTACGAGCAGTACTTC | CASRGLAGRYEQYF | TRBJ2-7 | . | TRBD2 | TRBV2